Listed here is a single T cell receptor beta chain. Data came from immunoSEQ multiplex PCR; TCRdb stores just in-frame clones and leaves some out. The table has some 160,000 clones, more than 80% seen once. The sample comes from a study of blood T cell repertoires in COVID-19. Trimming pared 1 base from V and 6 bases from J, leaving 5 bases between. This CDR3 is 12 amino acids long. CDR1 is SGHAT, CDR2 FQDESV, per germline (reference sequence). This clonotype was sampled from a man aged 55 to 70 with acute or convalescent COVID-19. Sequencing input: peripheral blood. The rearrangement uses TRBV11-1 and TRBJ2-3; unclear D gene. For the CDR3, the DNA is TGTGCCAGCAGCTTAGTCACTGATACGCAGTATTTT. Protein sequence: CASSLVTDTQYF.